The 22 T cell receptor beta chains reported below all come from one sample, sequenced in a study of cytomegalovirus exposure and HLA in healthy donors. This PCR relied on a set of 60 Vbeta primers and 13 Jbeta primers. Data came from immunoSEQ multiplex PCR; TCRdb stores just in-frame clones and leaves some out. Counted here are over 150,000 clones, just under 80% occurring once; the ten biggest clones make up roughly 3%. Specimen: PBMCs. All receptors come from a woman between 45 and 60 years old in good health and CMV-seropositive.

The CDR3 sequence: CASSSSWGGTNEQFF. In DNA, the CDR3 is TGTGCCAGCAGTTCCTCCTGGGGGGGAACGAATGAGCAGTTCTTC. The chain employs TRBV6-5 and TRBJ2-1; 7 positions agree with TRBD2. Losses at the gene ends were 4 bases for V and 7 bases for J; bases not matched to a gene: 10. Germline loops: CDR1 MNHEY, CDR2 SVGAGI. The CDR3 contains 15 residues.

This clone was observed once. The rearrangement uses TRBV7-8 and TRBJ2-5; 9 nucleotides match TRBD2. The CDR3 has 16 amino acids. V was pared by 0 bases and J by 5 bases, with 7 bases of the junction left unmatched. Germline V gene lookup returns CDR1 SGHVS and CDR2 FQNEAQ. The CDR3 nucleotides read TGTGCCAGCAGCTTAGCGCGGCTAGCGGGACAGGAGACCCAGTACTTC. Residues: CASSLARLAGQETQYF.

V and J are TRBV15 and TRBJ2-2; D is perhaps TRBD1 (5 bases). The length of the CDR3 is 16 residues. The V end was cut by 0 bases, the J end by 0 bases, with 8 bases between. From germline, CDR1 is LNHNV and CDR2 YYDKDF (reference sequence). CDR3 loop: CATSREAGSNTGELFF. The CDR3 region has the DNA TGTGCCACCAGCAGAGAAGCAGGGTCGAACACCGGGGAGCTGTTTTTT.

This chain connects TRBV6-1 to TRBJ1-4; 8 positions match TRBD1. CDR3 length equals 16 residues. The ends lost 1 base at V and 4 bases at J; junction bases unmatched: 5. Germline assignment: CDR1 MNHNS and CDR2 SASEGT. The CDR3 DNA reads as TGTGCCAGCAGTGAAGGGACAGGGCTGGGTAATGAAAAACTGTTTTTT. Translated: CASSEGTGLGNEKLFF.

This clone has a handful of counts. The CDR3 loop reads CATGDSLYNEQFF. DNA for the CDR3: TGTGCCACCGGGGACAGCCTCTACAATGAGCAGTTCTTC. The chain uses TRBV15 and TRBJ2-1; 7 nucleotides agree with TRBD1. CDR3 size: 13 residues. The ends lost 8 bases at V and 3 bases at J; junction bases unmatched: 4. From germline, CDR1 is LNHNV and CDR2 YYDKDF (reference sequence). The variable domain in full, completed from reference TRBV15 and TRBJ2-1, reads DAMVIQNPRYQVTQFGKPVTLSCSQTLNHNVMYWYQQKSSQAPKLLFHYYDKDFNNEADTPDNFQSRRPNTSFCFLDIRSPGLGDTAMYLCATGDSLYNEQFFGPGTRLTVL.

V usage is TRBV9 and J usage is TRBJ2-2; the match to TRBD2 covers 12 bases. This CDR3 spans 16 amino acids. J was trimmed by 4 bases and V by 2 bases; bases with no gene match: 3. Germline V gives CDR1 SGDLS, CDR2 YYNGEE. CDR3 DNA sequence: TGTGCCAGCAGCGTCACTAGCGGGAGGCCCACCGGGGAGCTGTTTTTT. It encodes CASSVTSGRPTGELFF.

The chain is built from TRBV29-1 and TRBJ2-3; D gene unclear. In germline, CDR1 is SQVTM, CDR2 ANQGSEA. Trimming took 1 base from V and 3 from J, leaving 5 bases between them. The CDR3 runs to 12 residues. The CDR3 protein is CSVEVKTDTQYF. The CDR3 nucleotides read TGCAGCGTTGAAGTAAAAACAGATACGCAGTATTTT.

This clone has a single count. The CDR3 nucleotides are TGTGCCAGCAGCTTGGGACAGGGGAACTACGAGCAGTACTTC. As protein: CASSLGQGNYEQYF. The V gene is TRBV9, the J gene TRBJ2-7; the match to TRBD1 covers 10 bases. Germline CDR1 and CDR2: SGDLS and YYNGEE. J lost 3 bases, V lost 4 bases, and 4 bases had no gene match. CDR3 length: 14 amino acids. The full variable domain, completed using reference TRBV9 and TRBJ2-7, is DSGVTQTPKHLITATGQRVTLRCSPRSGDLSVYWYQQSLDQGLQFLIQYYNGEERAKGNILERFSAQQFPDLHSELNLSSLELGDSALYFCASSLGQGNYEQYFGPGTRLTVT.

The V call is TRBV9, the J call TRBJ1-2; the D is unclear. The CDR3 is made up of 13 amino acids. V was pared by 9 bases and J by 4 bases, with 16 bases between. The germline CDR1 and CDR2 sequences are SGDLS and YYNGEE. This chain's CDR3 is CATGGRPFYGYTF. DNA of the CDR3: TGTGCCACCGGAGGCAGGCCATTCTATGGCTACACCTTC.

The chain links TRBV5-1 to TRBJ2-3; the match to TRBD2 covers 7 bases. The V and J ends lost 4 bases and 5 bases, in that order; junction bases with no gene match: 4. The CDR3 length is 13 residues. CDR1 SGHRS and CDR2 YFSETQ come from the germline V gene. CDR3 DNA sequence: TGCGCCAGCAGCCAACAGCGGGGAGATACGCAGTATTTT. It codes for CASSQQRGDTQYF.

The genes are TRBV5-1 and TRBJ2-1, with D perhaps TRBD2 (5 bases). The CDR3 sequence is 15 residues long. The V gene lost 4 bases and the J gene lost 6 bases, with 17 bases spanning the gap. Germline assignment: CDR1 SGHRS and CDR2 YFSETQ. The CDR3 reads CASSTTTGLPNEQFF. For the CDR3, the DNA is TGCGCCAGCAGCACCACGACCGGACTCCCCAATGAGCAGTTCTTC.

This clone was picked up one time. The chain employs TRBV5-4 and TRBJ1-6, with 7 bases fitting TRBD1. CDR3 length equals 14 residues. J was trimmed by 8 bases and V by 2 bases; bases with no gene match: 4. Germline CDR1 reads SGHNT; CDR2 reads YYREEE (reference sequence). The CDR3 protein is CASSLRQGDSPLHF. CDR3 sequence (DNA): TGTGCCAGCAGCTTAAGACAGGGTGATTCACCCCTCCACTTT.

This clone was found a few times. The V call is TRBV5-4, the J call TRBJ1-2; TRBD1 might be the D (6 bases). V gave up 4 bases and J gave up 4 bases, with 17 bases separating them. The CDR3 has 15 amino acids. The V gene's germline CDR1 is SGHNT and CDR2 YYREEE (reference sequence). CDR3 DNA sequence: TGTGCCAGCAGCCTCGGGACAATAGAAGGCTATGGCTACACCTTC. It codes for CASSLGTIEGYGYTF.

This clone occurred a few times. The gene calls are TRBV19 and TRBJ2-2; TRBD2 matches at 8 bases. Germline values: CDR1 LNHDA, CDR2 SQIVND (reference sequence). Trimming at V came to 8 bases and at J to 5 bases, leaving 7 bases not matched to a gene. CDR3 length: 14 residues. The DNA of the CDR3 is TGTGCCAGTTACGGGAGGGCCCGAACCGGGGAGCTGTTTTTT. Protein product: CASYGRARTGELFF.

J is TRBJ2-5 and V is TRBV7-2; 16 nucleotides match TRBD2. This CDR3 contains 18 residues. Trimming at V came to 4 bases and at J to 5 bases, leaving 10 bases not matched to a gene. From germline, CDR1 is SGHTA and CDR2 FQGNSA. CDR3 amino acids: CASSSRGTSGGARETQYF. In nucleotides, the CDR3 is TGTGCCAGCAGCTCGCGCGGGACTAGCGGGGGGGCGAGGGAGACCCAGTACTTC.

This clone was picked up a small number of times. The rearrangement links TRBV5-6 to TRBJ1-2; no definite D call. In germline, CDR1 is SGHDT, CDR2 YYEEEE. This CDR3 comprises 11 residues. Trimming shortened V by 2 bases and J by 7 bases, and 6 bases separated the two germline ends. CDR3 sequence reads: CASSFAGGYTF. The CDR3 DNA is TGTGCCAGCAGCTTCGCAGGTGGCTACACCTTC. Full variable domain (remainder filled in from reference TRBV5-6 and TRBJ1-2): DAGVTQSPTHLIKTRGQQVTLRCSPKSGHDTVSWYQQALGQGPQFIFQYYEEEERQRGNFPDRFSGHQFPNYSSELNVNALLLGDSALYLCASSFAGGYTFGSGTRLTVV.

This chain joins TRBV11-3 and TRBJ1-1; D is perhaps TRBD1 (5 bases). Trimming left V 2 bases short and J 3 bases short, with 13 bases between. Germline V gene sequence: CDR1 SGHNT, CDR2 YENEEA. The CDR3 spans 15 residues. CDR3 protein: CASSLSGGGDTEAFF. CDR3 DNA: TGTGCCAGCAGCTTATCCGGCGGGGGGGACACTGAAGCTTTCTTT. The variable domain in full, completed from reference TRBV11-3 and TRBJ1-1, reads EAGVVQSPRYKIIEKKQPVAFWCNPISGHNTLYWYLQNLGQGPELLIRYENEEAVDDSQLPKDRFSAERLKGVDSTLKIQPAELGDSAVYLCASSLSGGGDTEAFFGQGTRLTVV.

The rearrangement joins TRBV7-2 to TRBJ1-2; possible D gene TRBD1, 5 bases. Trimming removed 5 bases at V and 7 bases at J, with 11 bases between. This CDR3 has 12 residues. Germline V gene sequence: CDR1 SGHTA, CDR2 FQGNSA. CDR3 region: CASSELGGGYTF. CDR3 DNA sequence: TGTGCCAGCAGCGAACTGGGGGGTGGCTACACCTTC.

Here the CDR3 reads CASSQERTGGGNTIYF. As DNA, the CDR3 is TGTGCCAGCAGCCAAGAGAGGACAGGGGGAGGAAACACCATATATTTT. This rearrangement joins TRBV4-2 to TRBJ1-3; 10 bases are shared with TRBD1. CDR1 LGHNA and CDR2 YNFKEQ come from the germline V gene. The CDR3 has 16 amino acids. V was pared by 0 bases and J by 4 bases, with 3 bases of the junction left unmatched.

The gene calls are TRBV5-4 and TRBJ2-7, with D possibly TRBD2 on 5 matching bases. Germline V gene lookup returns CDR1 SGHNT and CDR2 YYREEE (reference sequence). This CDR3 comprises 16 residues. The germline V and J ends were trimmed by 4 bases and 3 bases, with 20 bases remaining between them. CDR3 sequence: CASSRGPPGGSYEQYF. DNA for the CDR3: TGTGCCAGCAGCCGTGGCCCCCCGGGTGGGAGCTACGAGCAGTACTTC.

This clone was recorded a few times. The rearrangement uses TRBV5-1 and TRBJ1-1; 10 bases map to TRBD1. The junction had 11 bases not matched to a gene; V was cut back by 1 base and J by 5 bases. The CDR3 loop spans 17 amino acids. The V gene's germline CDR1 is SGHRS and CDR2 YFSETQ. The DNA for the CDR3 is TGCGCCAGCAGCTTGATTGGGACAGGGGAAAGGCGGACTGAAGCTTTCTTT. Its translation: CASSLIGTGERRTEAFF.

The chain combines TRBV30 with TRBJ1-2; TRBD1 aligns across 9 bases. Germline V gives CDR1 GTSNPN, CDR2 SVGIG (reference sequence). Trimming cost V 7 bases and J 4 bases; bases outside gene matches: 13. This CDR3 has 15 amino acids. The CDR3 DNA is TGTGCCTCCAAGGAGGACAGGGGTGCAGGCTATGGCTACACCTTC. It is translated as CASKEDRGAGYGYTF.